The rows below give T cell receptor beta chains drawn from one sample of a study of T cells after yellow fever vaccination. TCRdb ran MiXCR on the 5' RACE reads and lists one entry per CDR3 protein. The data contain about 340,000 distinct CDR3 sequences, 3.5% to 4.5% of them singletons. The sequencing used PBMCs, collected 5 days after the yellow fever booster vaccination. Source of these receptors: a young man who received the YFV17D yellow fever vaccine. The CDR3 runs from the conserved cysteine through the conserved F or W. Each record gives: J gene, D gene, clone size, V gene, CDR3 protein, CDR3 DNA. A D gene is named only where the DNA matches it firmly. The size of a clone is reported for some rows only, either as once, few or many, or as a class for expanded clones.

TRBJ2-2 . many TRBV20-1 CSARGNTRSNTGELFF TGCAGTGCTAGAGGAAATACTCGGTCGAACACCGGGGAGCTGTTTTTT
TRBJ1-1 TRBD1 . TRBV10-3 CAISEPGTGGWSTEAFF TGTGCCATCAGTGAACCCGGGACAGGGGGCTGGAGCACTGAAGCTTTCTTT
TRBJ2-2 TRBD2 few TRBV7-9 CASSLATSKVLFTGELFF TGTGCCAGCAGCTTAGCGACTAGCAAGGTCCTTTTCACCGGGGAGCTGTTTTTT
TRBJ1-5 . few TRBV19 CASSIGRYSNQPQHF TGTGCCAGTAGTATAGGACGGTATAGCAATCAGCCCCAGCATTTT
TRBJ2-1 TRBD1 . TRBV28 CASSPRPGQGSGGQFF TGTGCCAGCAGTCCAAGACCGGGACAGGGAAGTGGTGGGCAGTTCTTC
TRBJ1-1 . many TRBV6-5 CASRGHLVGNTEAFF TGTGCCAGCAGGGGTCATCTCGTTGGGAACACTGAAGCTTTCTTT
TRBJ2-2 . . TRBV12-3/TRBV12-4 CASSAVPGELFF TGTGCCAGCAGTGCCGTACCCGGGGAGCTGTTTTTT
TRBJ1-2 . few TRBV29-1 CSVARGTDYGYTF TGCAGCGTAGCCCGCGGGACTGATTATGGCTACACCTTC
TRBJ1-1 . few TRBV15 CATSRESRFPLWTEAFF TGTGCCACCAGCAGAGAGAGTAGGTTCCCCTTATGGACTGAAGCTTTCTTT
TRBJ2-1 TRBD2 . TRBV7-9 CASSASSGGFDEQFF TGTGCCAGCAGCGCTTCAAGCGGGGGGTTCGATGAGCAGTTCTTC
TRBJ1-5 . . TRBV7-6 CASSLLSATGNQPQHF TGTGCCAGCAGCTTATTGTCGGCTACCGGCAATCAGCCCCAGCATTTT
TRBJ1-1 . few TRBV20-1 CSAKGRSVTEAFF TGCAGTGCCAAAGGTAGATCGGTTACTGAAGCTTTCTTT
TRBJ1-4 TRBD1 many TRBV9 CASSVAQGLGEKLFF TGTGCCAGCAGCGTAGCACAGGGGCTCGGTGAAAAACTGTTTTTT
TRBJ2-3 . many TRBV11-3 CASSSQGASADTQYF TGTGCCAGCAGCTCCCAAGGGGCCTCCGCAGATACGCAGTATTTT
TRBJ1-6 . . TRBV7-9 CASSRTNGNSPLHF TGTGCCAGCAGCCGGACTAACGGGAATTCACCCCTCCACTTT
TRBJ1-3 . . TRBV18 CASSPRGKSSGNTIYF TGTGCCAGCTCACCCCGGGGCAAGAGCTCTGGAAACACCATATATTTT
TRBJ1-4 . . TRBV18 CASSPYTESNEKLFF TGTGCCAGCTCACCATATACAGAGTCTAATGAAAAACTGTTTTTT
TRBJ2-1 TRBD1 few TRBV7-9 CASTLGQGSYNEQFF TGTGCCAGCACCCTAGGACAGGGGTCATACAATGAGCAGTTCTTC
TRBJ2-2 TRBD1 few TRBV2 CARPFRQGALGELFF TGTGCCAGACCTTTCAGACAGGGGGCATTGGGGGAGCTGTTTTTT
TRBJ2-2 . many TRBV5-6 CASSAWADNTGELFF TGTGCCAGCAGCGCCTGGGCGGATAACACCGGGGAGCTGTTTTTT
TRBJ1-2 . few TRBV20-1 CSAVNRDYGYTF TGCAGTGCTGTAAACAGGGACTATGGCTACACCTTC
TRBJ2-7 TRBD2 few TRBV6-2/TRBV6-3 CASSYSRREQSSYEQYF TGTGCCAGCAGTTACTCGAGGCGGGAGCAGAGCTCCTACGAGCAGTACTTC
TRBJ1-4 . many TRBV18 CASSPRTGSDSDEKLFF TGTGCCAGCTCACCGCGAACGGGGTCCGACTCGGATGAAAAACTGTTTTTT
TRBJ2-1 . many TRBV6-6 CASTEGGEQFF TGTGCCAGCACCGAAGGGGGTGAGCAGTTCTTC
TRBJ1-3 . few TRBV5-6 CASRPQGTGNTIYF TGTGCCAGCAGGCCTCAGGGAACTGGAAACACCATATATTTT
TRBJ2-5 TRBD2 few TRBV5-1 CASSPRGVAGGSPETQYF TGCGCCAGCAGCCCTCGGGGAGTAGCGGGGGGGAGCCCTGAGACCCAGTACTTC
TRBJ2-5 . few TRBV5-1 CASSLATVGGETQYF TGCGCCAGCAGCTTGGCCACGGTCGGAGGAGAGACCCAGTACTTC
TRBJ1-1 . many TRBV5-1 CASSAVRGGTEAFF TGCGCCAGCAGCGCCGTCAGGGGTGGAACTGAAGCTTTCTTT
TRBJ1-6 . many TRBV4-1 CASSQVTGIPAYNSPLHF TGCGCCAGCAGCCAAGTAACGGGGATCCCTGCCTATAATTCACCCCTCCACTTT
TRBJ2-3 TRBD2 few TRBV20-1 CSAKIAGGTDTQYF TGCAGTGCTAAAATAGCGGGGGGCACAGATACGCAGTATTTT
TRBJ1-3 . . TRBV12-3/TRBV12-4 CASSLAVTGNTIYF TGTGCCAGCAGTTTAGCGGTAACTGGAAACACCATATATTTT
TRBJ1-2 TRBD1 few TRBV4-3 CASSHARGNYGYTF TGCGCCAGCAGCCATGCCAGGGGGAACTATGGCTACACCTTC
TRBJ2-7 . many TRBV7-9 CASSPRDRLIYEQYF TGTGCCAGCAGCCCGCGTGACAGGCTAATCTACGAGCAGTACTTC
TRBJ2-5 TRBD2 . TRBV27 CASRGLAGGFGTQYF TGTGCCAGCAGAGGACTAGCGGGGGGGTTTGGGACCCAGTACTTC
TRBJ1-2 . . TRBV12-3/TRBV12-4 CASRGPYYYGYTF TGTGCCAGCAGAGGACCCTACTACTATGGCTACACCTTC
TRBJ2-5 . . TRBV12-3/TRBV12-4 CASSAGQRETQYF TGTGCCAGCAGCGCGGGACAGAGGGAGACCCAGTACTTC
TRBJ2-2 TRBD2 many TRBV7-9 CASSPGLAGGLDGELFF TGTGCCAGCAGCCCCGGACTAGCGGGGGGATTGGACGGGGAGCTGTTTTTT
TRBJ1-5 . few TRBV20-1 CSAHLDWGNNQPQHF TGCAGTGCCCACCTAGACTGGGGTAACAATCAGCCCCAGCATTTT
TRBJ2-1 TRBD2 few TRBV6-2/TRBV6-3 CASSVGSGEYNEQFF TGTGCCAGCAGTGTGGGTAGCGGGGAATACAATGAGCAGTTCTTC
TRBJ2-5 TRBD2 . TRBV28 CASSPGTMEETQYF TGTGCCAGCAGTCCCGGGACTATGGAAGAGACCCAGTACTTC
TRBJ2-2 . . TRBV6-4 CASSEDTRYTGELFF TGTGCCAGCAGTGAGGATACCCGTTACACCGGGGAGCTGTTTTTT
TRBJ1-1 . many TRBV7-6 CASSLGGQLWDTEAFF TGTGCCAGCAGCCTAGGCGGCCAGCTATGGGACACTGAAGCTTTCTTT
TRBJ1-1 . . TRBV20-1 CSARDRMGRTEAFF TGCAGTGCTAGAGATCGAATGGGGAGAACTGAAGCTTTCTTT
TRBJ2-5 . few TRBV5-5 CASSGAGILETQYF TGTGCCAGCAGCGGGGCAGGGATTCTAGAGACCCAGTACTTC
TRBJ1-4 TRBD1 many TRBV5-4 CASSSRQGPNEKLFF TGTGCCAGCAGCTCCCGACAGGGACCTAATGAAAAACTGTTTTTT
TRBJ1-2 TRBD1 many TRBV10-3 CAILQGASGYTF TGTGCCATCCTACAGGGGGCAAGTGGCTACACCTTC
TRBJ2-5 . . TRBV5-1 CASSLVKMVETQYF TGCGCCAGCAGCTTGGTGAAGATGGTCGAGACCCAGTACTTC
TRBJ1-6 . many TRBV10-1 CASTPVGHPIHSPLHF TGCGCCAGCACCCCAGTCGGACATCCCATCCATTCACCCCTCCACTTT
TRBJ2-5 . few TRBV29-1 CSAARQSFRETQYF TGCAGCGCCGCCCGACAGTCCTTCCGAGAGACCCAGTACTTC
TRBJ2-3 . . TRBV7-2 CASSSYGGPVRTDTQYF TGTGCCAGCAGCTCCTACGGGGGGCCCGTTCGCACAGATACGCAGTATTTT